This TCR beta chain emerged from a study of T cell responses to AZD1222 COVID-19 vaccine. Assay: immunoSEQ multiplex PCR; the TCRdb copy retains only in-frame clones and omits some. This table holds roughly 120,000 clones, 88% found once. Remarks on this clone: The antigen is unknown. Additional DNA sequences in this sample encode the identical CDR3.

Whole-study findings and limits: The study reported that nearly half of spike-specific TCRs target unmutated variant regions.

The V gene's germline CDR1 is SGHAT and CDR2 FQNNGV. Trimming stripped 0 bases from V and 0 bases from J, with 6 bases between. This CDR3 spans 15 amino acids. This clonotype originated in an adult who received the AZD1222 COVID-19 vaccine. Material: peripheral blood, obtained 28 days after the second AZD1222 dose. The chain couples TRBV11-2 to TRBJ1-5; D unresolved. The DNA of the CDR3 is TGTGCCAGCAGCTTAGAATGGGATAGCAATCAGCCCCAGCATTTT. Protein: CASSLEWDSNQPQHF. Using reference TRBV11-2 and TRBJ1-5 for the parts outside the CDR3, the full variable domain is EAGVAQSPRYKIIEKRQSVAFWCNPISGHATLYWYQQILGQGPKLLIQFQNNGVVDDSQLPKDRFSAERLKGVDSTLKIQPAKLEDSAVYLCASSLEWDSNQPQHFGDGTRLSIL.